By frequency in the sample, the clone carrying this TCR beta chain is large. Live CD3+CD8+TCRalphabeta+ cells were sorted into four subsets by PD-1 and/or TIGIT. Germline CDR1 MGHRA, CDR2 YSYEKL. The CDR3 is 15 amino acids. The V gene lost 0 bases and the J gene lost 5 bases, with 13 bases spanning the gap. Each library started from around 15 ng of total RNA using the QIAseq Immune Repertoire TCR panel. TCRdb reprocessed the reads with MiXCR, giving one entry per CDR3 protein. The sample has some 520 distinct CDR3 sequences; 5.8% are singletons. The data belong to a study of circulating CD8 cells and anti-PD-1 response in melanoma.

This sequence originates from a human donor with melanoma. Source: CD8+ T cells from PBMCs, taken at baseline or after one month of anti-PD-1 therapy (not recorded which). The chain couples TRBV4-1 to TRBJ2-5, with D possibly being TRBD1 or TRBD2 (5 bases each). As DNA, the CDR3 is TGCGCCAGCAGCCAAGATCGGGGCGTCAGCGAGACCCAGTACTTC. The encoded protein is CASSQDRGVSETQYF.